This T cell receptor (beta chain) was sequenced in a study of T cell clones after liver transplantation. Study information: HCV positivity affected three of eight recipients; the rest lacked autoimmune or viral indications.

Assay: immunoSEQ multiplex PCR; the TCRdb copy retains only in-frame clones and omits some. Of 95,000 to 110,000 clones in the sample, 75% to 90% were seen once. This TCR came from a human donor who received a liver transplant. The input for sequencing was CD4+ T cells from blood, taken before liver transplant.

CDR3 sequence reads: CASRIDRGRGEKLFF. CDR3 DNA: TGCGCCAGCAGGATCGACAGGGGGCGAGGAGAAAAACTGTTTTTT. This chain joins TRBV5-1 and TRBJ1-4, with 10 positions matching TRBD1. This CDR3 comprises 15 residues. Germline-derived CDR1 and CDR2 are SGHRS and YFSETQ. Losses at the gene ends were 5 bases for V and 8 bases for J; bases not matched to a gene: 9.